This TCR beta chain was identified in a study of T cells after yellow fever vaccination. Study as a whole: Fractions of limited cellularity were prepared by means of SMART-Seq v4 Ultra Low Input. Whole-study results and caveats: Weaker overall, the secondary response nonetheless peaked faster (day 5 versus 15).

For TCR, cDNA came from 5'RACE template switching, which added a universal primer site and UMIs. TCRdb re-derived calls from the 5' RACE reads in MiXCR, one entry per CDR3 protein. The table records 250,000 or so distinct CDR3 sequences, 6.5% to 8.5% of them present only once. This clonotype was seen a few times. The antigen is undetermined. The sample in question was CD4+ T cells sorted from PBMCs, obtained 15 days after the yellow fever booster vaccination. This receptor was obtained from a man aged 25 to 40 who received the YFV17D yellow fever vaccine.

CDR3 DNA: TGCGCCAGCAGCTTGGCGACGGCTGACTCCTACAATGAGCAGTTCTTC. This sequence encodes CASSLATADSYNEQFF. V and J are TRBV5-1 and TRBJ2-1; unclear D gene. Germline assignment: CDR1 SGHRS and CDR2 YFSETQ. The ends were cut back, 0 bases at V and 0 bases at J, with 10 bases in the middle. The CDR3 length is 16 residues.